The rows below give T cell receptor beta chains drawn from one sample of a study of cytomegalovirus exposure and HLA in healthy donors. Sequencing used immunoSEQ multiplex PCR; TCRdb keeps in-frame clones, though not all of them. The table lists 170,000 or so clones, 84% of them singletons. Sequencing was carried out using PBMCs. The receptor source for this set is a boy younger than 10 in good health and CMV-seronegative. Each CDR3 is given with its conserved first and last residue. A D gene is named only where the DNA matches it firmly. Part of the rows lack a size; the others show once, few, many or a class for expanded clones.

abundance	len	d_gene	v_gene	j_gene	CDR3nt	CDR3aa
-	14	-	TRBV11-2	TRBJ2-7	TGTGCCAGCAGCTCAAAACGTAGAATCTACGAGCAGTACTTC	CASSSKRRIYEQYF
-	14	TRBD1	TRBV25-1	TRBJ1-5	TGTGCCAGCAGCGGGACAGGGGGAATGCAGCCCCAGCATTTT	CASSGTGGMQPQHF
-	13	-	TRBV2	TRBJ2-7	TGTGCCAGCAGTGAAGACAGGGTCTACGAGCAGTACTTC	CASSEDRVYEQYF
once	15	TRBD1	TRBV6-5	TRBJ2-7	TGTGCCAGCAGTTACTCTAACAGGGGCTCCTACGAGCAGTACTTC	CASSYSNRGSYEQYF
-	13	-	TRBV5-1	TRBJ2-3	TGCGCCAGCAGCTTAATCCTCACAGATACGCAGTATTTT	CASSLILTDTQYF
-	13	TRBD1	TRBV5-1	TRBJ2-3	TGCGCCAGCAGCTGGGACAGGGGAGATACGCAGTATTTT	CASSWDRGDTQYF
-	15	TRBD1	TRBV5-1	TRBJ2-1	TGCGCCAGCAGCTACAGGGGGCGCAACGGGGATGAGCAGTTCTTC	CASSYRGRNGDEQFF
-	12	TRBD1	TRBV25-1	TRBJ1-1	TGTGCCAGCAGGGGACAGGGGAGATCAGCTTTCTTT	CASRGQGRSAFF
-	13	-	TRBV27	TRBJ1-5	TGTGCCAGCAGTTTGACAGGCGATCAGCCCCAGCATTTT	CASSLTGDQPQHF
-	17	TRBD2	TRBV5-1	TRBJ2-3	TGCGCCAGCAGCACCGGACTAGCGGGGACGGAAGGAGATACGCAGTATTTT	CASSTGLAGTEGDTQYF
-	14	-	TRBV19	TRBJ1-3	TGTGCCAGTACTGTCACAGGGTCTGGAAACACCATATATTTT	CASTVTGSGNTIYF
-	11	-	TRBV7-9	TRBJ1-1	TGTGCCAGCAGCCAACAGGTTGAAGCTTTCTTT	CASSQQVEAFF
-	15	-	TRBV5-1	TRBJ2-3	TGCGCCAGCAGCCCGACTACCTCGTCGGCAGATACGCAGTATTTT	CASSPTTSSADTQYF
-	16	-	TRBV30	TRBJ2-5	TGTGCCTGGAGTGTCCCCTCCAGGGGAGCGAGGGAGACCCAGTACTTC	CAWSVPSRGARETQYF
-	16	-	TRBV6-5	TRBJ2-7	TGTGCCAGCAGTTACCGGGTTGTAGCGGAACCCTACGAGCAGTACTTC	CASSYRVVAEPYEQYF
-	14	TRBD1	TRBV7-9	TRBJ1-5	TGTGCCAGCAGCTTAGGGGACAGAAATCAGCCCCAGCATTTT	CASSLGDRNQPQHF
-	13	TRBD1	TRBV6-5	TRBJ2-7	TGTGCCAGCAGCGAGGACAGGTACTACGAGCAGTACTTC	CASSEDRYYEQYF
-	15	-	TRBV28	TRBJ2-3	TGTGCCAGCAGCCGGGACCTAGCGCTGGGTGATACGCAGTATTTT	CASSRDLALGDTQYF
once	16	-	TRBV9	TRBJ2-5	TGTGCCAGCAGCGTAGCCATAATTTCGGGGCAAGAGACCCAGTACTTC	CASSVAIISGQETQYF
once	14	TRBD2	TRBV13	TRBJ2-3	TGTGCCAGCAGCTCGCCCGCGGGAGCAGATACGCAGTATTTT	CASSSPAGADTQYF
few	14	-	TRBV6-1	TRBJ2-7	TGTGCCAGCAGCAGGACCGGGGTCTCCTACGAGCAGTACTTC	CASSRTGVSYEQYF
-	15	TRBD1	TRBV5-1	TRBJ2-1	TGCGCCAGCAGCCCCTGGGACAGGGGGAACAATGAGCAGTTCTTC	CASSPWDRGNNEQFF
-	14	TRBD2	TRBV29-1	TRBJ2-5	TGCAGCGTTGAAGTGGCGGGAGGCGCGGAGACCCAGTACTTC	CSVEVAGGAETQYF
-	14	-	TRBV11-2	TRBJ1-2	TGTGCCAGCAGCTTAGAAAGATCTCTTCAGGGCTACACCTTC	CASSLERSLQGYTF
-	11	-	TRBV20-1	TRBJ1-2	TGCAGTGTATCAGGGTCCTATGGCTACACCTTC	CSVSGSYGYTF
-	13	-	TRBV5-1	TRBJ1-1	TGCGCCAGCAGCTTGAACGGCCTACTAGAAGCTTTCTTT	CASSLNGLLEAFF
-	14	TRBD2	TRBV7-3	TRBJ2-1	TGTGCCAGCAGCCCTCGACTAGCAAACAATGAGCAGTTCTTC	CASSPRLANNEQFF
few	14	TRBD1	TRBV18	TRBJ1-6	TGTGCCAGCTCACCGGGGACAGAGAATTCACCCCTCCACTTT	CASSPGTENSPLHF
-	20	TRBD2	TRBV5-4	TRBJ2-1	TGTGCCAGCAGCCGGGCCCCGACGCAGTTCTCCAGCGGGAGATACAATGAGCAGTTCTTC	CASSRAPTQFSSGRYNEQFF
-	16	TRBD1	TRBV28	TRBJ2-5	TGTGCCAGCAGTTCGTCCGGGACAGGGCACCAAGAGACCCAGTACTTC	CASSSSGTGHQETQYF
-	13	TRBD2	TRBV27	TRBJ2-7	TGTGCCAGCAGTATCGGACTAGCGGGGGAGCAGTACTTC	CASSIGLAGEQYF
-	15	-	TRBV5-4	TRBJ2-1	TGTGCCAGCAGCTCCCTAACGGGATCCCTCGATGAGCAGTTCTTC	CASSSLTGSLDEQFF
-	15	TRBD1	TRBV6-6	TRBJ1-4	TGTGCCAGTCGTTCCCGGACAGGGGGCCAAGAAAAACTGTTTTTT	CASRSRTGGQEKLFF
-	18	TRBD2	TRBV5-1	TRBJ2-7	TGCGCCAGCAGCTTACGGCCCCGGCTAGCGGGATACTCCTACGAGCAGTACTTC	CASSLRPRLAGYSYEQYF
-	16	-	TRBV27	TRBJ1-2	TGTGCCAGCAGTCCCTCAACTGGGGAGGTTGACTATGGCTACACCTTC	CASSPSTGEVDYGYTF
-	16	-	TRBV7-9	TRBJ1-2	TGTGCCAGCGCTACCGGGGGGAGAGGGTCCCCCTATGGCTACACCTTC	CASATGGRGSPYGYTF
-	15	-	TRBV11-1	TRBJ2-1	TGTGCCAGCAGCTTAGTGTTCGGGTCCTACAATGAGCAGTTCTTC	CASSLVFGSYNEQFF
-	12	-	TRBV29-1	TRBJ1-2	TGCAGCGTTCGCTACGCGGGGGATGGCTACACCTTC	CSVRYAGDGYTF
-	12	-	TRBV7-2	TRBJ1-1	TGTGCCAGCAGCTTATACGGGGGTGAAGCTTTCTTT	CASSLYGGEAFF
-	15	-	TRBV10-3	TRBJ2-3	TGTGCCATCAGTGAGTCCGTTGGTTCGGGAAATACGCAGTATTTT	CAISESVGSGNTQYF
-	16	TRBD2	TRBV29-1	TRBJ2-1	TGCAGCGTTGAAGGGCCTAGCGGGAACATCTACAATGAGCAGTTCTTC	CSVEGPSGNIYNEQFF
-	16	TRBD2	TRBV19	TRBJ2-3	TGTGCCAGTAGTCTCCCGTATGGGGAGGGCCAAGATACGCAGTATTTT	CASSLPYGEGQDTQYF
once	15	-	TRBV7-9	TRBJ2-1	TGTGCCAGCAGCTTAAGTGGCGGGTTCGAAAATGAGCAGTTCTTC	CASSLSGGFENEQFF
once	13	-	TRBV6-1	TRBJ1-3	TGTGCCAGCCCGACAGACTCTGGAAACACCATATATTTT	CASPTDSGNTIYF
-	15	TRBD1	TRBV7-8	TRBJ2-7	TGTGCCAGCAGCTTAGTTTGGGGACAGCCGGGCGAGCAGTACTTC	CASSLVWGQPGEQYF
few	14	-	TRBV21-1	TRBJ1-5	TGTGCCAGCAGCAAAGGACAGTGCAATCAGCCCCAGCATTTT	CASSKGQCNQPQHF
-	14	-	TRBV6-1	TRBJ2-7	TGTGCCAGCAGTGAGTCACAGGGAGTGTACGAGCAGTACTTC	CASSESQGVYEQYF
once	13	-	TRBV4-1	TRBJ2-7	TGCGCCAGCAGCTCGGGAGTTACCTACGAGCAGTACTTC	CASSSGVTYEQYF